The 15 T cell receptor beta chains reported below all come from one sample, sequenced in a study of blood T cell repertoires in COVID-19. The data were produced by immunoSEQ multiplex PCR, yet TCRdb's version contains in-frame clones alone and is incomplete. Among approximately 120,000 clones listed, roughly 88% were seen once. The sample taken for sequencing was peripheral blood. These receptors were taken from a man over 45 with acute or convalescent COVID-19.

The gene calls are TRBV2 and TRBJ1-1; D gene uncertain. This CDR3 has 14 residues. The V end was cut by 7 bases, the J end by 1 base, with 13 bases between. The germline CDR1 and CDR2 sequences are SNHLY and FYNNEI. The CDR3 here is CASTEERANTEAFF. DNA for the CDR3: TGTGCCAGCACCGAGGAGAGGGCGAACACTGAAGCTTTCTTT.

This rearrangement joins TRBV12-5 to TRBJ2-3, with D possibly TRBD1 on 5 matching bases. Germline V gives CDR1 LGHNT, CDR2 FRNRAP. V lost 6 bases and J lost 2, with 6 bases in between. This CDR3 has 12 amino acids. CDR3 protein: CASGDNTDTQYF. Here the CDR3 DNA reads TGTGCTAGTGGGGACAACACAGATACGCAGTATTTT. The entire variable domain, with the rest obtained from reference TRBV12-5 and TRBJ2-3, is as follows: DARVTQTPRHKVTEMGQEVTMRCQPILGHNTVFWYRQTMMQGLELLAYFRNRAPLDDSGMPKDRFSAEMPDATLATLKIQPSEPRDSAVYFCASGDNTDTQYFGPGTRLTVL.

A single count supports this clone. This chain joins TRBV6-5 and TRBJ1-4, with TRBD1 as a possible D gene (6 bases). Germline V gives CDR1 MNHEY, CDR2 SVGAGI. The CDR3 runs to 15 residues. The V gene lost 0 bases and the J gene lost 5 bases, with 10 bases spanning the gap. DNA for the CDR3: TGTGCCAGCAGTTACTCCGGGGGGGGCAATGAAAAACTGTTTTTT. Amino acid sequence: CASSYSGGGNEKLFF.

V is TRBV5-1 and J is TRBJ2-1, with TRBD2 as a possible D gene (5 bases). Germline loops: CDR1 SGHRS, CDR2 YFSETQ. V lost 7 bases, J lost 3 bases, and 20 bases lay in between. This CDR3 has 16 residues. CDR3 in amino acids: CASAPLRGMSYNEQFF. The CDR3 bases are TGCGCCAGCGCCCCGCTTCGAGGGATGAGCTACAATGAGCAGTTCTTC.

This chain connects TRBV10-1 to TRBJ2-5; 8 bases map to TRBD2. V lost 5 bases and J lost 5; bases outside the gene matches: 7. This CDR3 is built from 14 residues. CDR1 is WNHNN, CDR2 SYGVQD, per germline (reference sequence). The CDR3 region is CASSPGLGNETQYF. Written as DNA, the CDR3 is TGCGCCAGCAGTCCGGGACTAGGTAACGAGACCCAGTACTTC.

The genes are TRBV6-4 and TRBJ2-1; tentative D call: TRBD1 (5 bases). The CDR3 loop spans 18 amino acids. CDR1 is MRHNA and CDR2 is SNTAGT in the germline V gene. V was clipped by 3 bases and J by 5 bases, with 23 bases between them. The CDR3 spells CASSESLGLLGRDNEQFF. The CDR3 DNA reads TGTGCCAGCAGTGAGTCCCTGGGGCTCCTGGGCAGAGACAATGAGCAGTTCTTC.

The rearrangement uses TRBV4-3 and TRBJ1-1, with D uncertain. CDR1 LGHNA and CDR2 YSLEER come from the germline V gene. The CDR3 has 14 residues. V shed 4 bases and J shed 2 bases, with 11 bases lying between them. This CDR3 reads CASSPRVTNTEAFF. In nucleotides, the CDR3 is TGCGCCAGCAGCCCCCGGGTGACTAACACTGAAGCTTTCTTT.

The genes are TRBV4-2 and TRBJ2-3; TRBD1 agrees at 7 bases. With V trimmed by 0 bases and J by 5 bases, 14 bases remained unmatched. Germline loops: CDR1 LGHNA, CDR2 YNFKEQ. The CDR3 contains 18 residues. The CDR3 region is CASSQDRGRTIGVDTQYF. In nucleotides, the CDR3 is TGTGCCAGCAGCCAAGATAGGGGGCGGACCATAGGGGTAGATACGCAGTATTTT.

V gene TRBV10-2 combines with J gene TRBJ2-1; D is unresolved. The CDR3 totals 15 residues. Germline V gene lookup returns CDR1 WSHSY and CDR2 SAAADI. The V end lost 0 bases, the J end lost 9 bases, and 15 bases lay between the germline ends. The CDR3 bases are TGCGCCAGCAGTGAGTCAAAACCACGCCCCGGTGAGCAGTTCTTC. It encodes CASSESKPRPGEQFF.

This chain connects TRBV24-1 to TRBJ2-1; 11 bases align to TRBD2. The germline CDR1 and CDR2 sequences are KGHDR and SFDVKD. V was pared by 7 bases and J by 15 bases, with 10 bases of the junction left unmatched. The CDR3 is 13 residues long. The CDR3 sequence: CATSGDLAGGVFF. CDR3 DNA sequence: TGTGCCACCAGCGGGGATCTAGCGGGAGGCGTGTTCTTC.

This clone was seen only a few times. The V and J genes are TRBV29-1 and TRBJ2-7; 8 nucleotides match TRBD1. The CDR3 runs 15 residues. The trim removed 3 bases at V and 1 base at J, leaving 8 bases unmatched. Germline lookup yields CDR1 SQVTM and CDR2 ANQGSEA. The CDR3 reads CSVDGQGASSYEQYF. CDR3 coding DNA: TGCAGCGTTGATGGCCAGGGGGCATCGTCCTACGAGCAGTACTTC.

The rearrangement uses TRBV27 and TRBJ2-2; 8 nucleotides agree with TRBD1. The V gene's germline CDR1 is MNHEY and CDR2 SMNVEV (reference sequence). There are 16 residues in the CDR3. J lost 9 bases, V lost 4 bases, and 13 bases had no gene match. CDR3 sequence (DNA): TGTGCCAGCAGTTCTATTACCGGGACAGGAGGCAGGGAGCTGTTTTTT. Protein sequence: CASSSITGTGGRELFF.

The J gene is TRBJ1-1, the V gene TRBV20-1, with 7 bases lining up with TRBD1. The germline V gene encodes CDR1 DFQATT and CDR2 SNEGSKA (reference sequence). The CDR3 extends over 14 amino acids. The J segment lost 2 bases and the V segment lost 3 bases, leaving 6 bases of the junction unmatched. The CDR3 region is CSASRQGVNTEAFF. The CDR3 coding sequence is TGCAGTGCTAGTAGACAGGGAGTTAACACTGAAGCTTTCTTT.

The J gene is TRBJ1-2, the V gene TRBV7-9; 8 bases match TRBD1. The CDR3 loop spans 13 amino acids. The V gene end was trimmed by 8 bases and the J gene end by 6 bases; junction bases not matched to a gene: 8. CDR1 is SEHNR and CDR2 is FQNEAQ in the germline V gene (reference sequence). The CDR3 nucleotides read TGTGCCAGCGGAATTGACAGGGGTAATGGCTACACCTTC. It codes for CASGIDRGNGYTF. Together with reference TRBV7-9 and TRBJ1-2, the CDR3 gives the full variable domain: DTGVSQNPRHKITKRGQNVTFRCDPISEHNRLYWYRQTLGQGPEFLTYFQNEAQLEKSRLLSDRFSAERPKGSFSTLEIQRTEQGDSAMYLCASGIDRGNGYTFGSGTRLTVV.

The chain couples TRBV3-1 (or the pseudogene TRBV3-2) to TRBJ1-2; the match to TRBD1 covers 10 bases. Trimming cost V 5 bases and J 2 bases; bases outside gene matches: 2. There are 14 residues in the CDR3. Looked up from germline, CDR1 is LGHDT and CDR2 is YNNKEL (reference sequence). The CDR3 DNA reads TGTGCCAGCAGCTTGACAGGGGGCAACTATGGCTACACCTTC. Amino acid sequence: CASSLTGGNYGYTF.